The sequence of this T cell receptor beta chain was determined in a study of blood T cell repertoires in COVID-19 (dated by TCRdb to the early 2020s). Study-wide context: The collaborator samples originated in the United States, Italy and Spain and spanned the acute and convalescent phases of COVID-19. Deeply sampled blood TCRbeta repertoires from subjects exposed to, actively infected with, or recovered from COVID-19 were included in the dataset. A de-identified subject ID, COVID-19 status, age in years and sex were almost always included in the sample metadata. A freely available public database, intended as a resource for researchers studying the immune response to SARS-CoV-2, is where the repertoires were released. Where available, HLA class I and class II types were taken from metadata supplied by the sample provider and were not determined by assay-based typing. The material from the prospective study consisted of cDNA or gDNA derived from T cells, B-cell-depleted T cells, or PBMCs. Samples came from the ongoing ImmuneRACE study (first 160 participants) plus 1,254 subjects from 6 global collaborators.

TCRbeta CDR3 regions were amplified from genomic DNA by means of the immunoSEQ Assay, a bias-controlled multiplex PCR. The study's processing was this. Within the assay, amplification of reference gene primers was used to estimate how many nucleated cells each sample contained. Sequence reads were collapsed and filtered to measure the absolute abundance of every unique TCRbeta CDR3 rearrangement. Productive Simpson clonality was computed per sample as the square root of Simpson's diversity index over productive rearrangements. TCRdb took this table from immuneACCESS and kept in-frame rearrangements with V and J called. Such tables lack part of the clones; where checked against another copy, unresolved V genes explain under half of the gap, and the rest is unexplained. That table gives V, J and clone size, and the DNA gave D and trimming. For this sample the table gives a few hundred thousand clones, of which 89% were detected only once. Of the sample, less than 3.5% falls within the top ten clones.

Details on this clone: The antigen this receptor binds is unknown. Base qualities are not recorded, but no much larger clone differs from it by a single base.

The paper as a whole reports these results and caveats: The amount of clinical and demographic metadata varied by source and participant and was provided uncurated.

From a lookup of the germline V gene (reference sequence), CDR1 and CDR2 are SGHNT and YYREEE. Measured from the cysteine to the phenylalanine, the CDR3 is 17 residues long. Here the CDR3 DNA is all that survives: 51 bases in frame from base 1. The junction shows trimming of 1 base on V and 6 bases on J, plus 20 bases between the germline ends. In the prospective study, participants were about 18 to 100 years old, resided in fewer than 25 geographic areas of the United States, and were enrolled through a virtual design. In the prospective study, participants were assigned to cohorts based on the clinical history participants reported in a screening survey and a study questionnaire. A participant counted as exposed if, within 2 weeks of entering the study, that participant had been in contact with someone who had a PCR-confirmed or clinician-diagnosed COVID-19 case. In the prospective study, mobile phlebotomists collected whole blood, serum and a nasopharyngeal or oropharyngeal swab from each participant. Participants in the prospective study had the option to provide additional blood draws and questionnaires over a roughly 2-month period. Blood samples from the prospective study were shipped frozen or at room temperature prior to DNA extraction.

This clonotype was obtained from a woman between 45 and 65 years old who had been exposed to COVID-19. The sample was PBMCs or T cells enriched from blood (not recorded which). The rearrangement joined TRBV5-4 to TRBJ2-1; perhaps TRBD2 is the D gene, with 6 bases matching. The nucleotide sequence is TGTGCCAGCAGCTTGCCTAGCCCCGGGACTTTACGCAATGAGCAGTTCTTC. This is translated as CASSLPSPGTLRNEQFF.